This T cell receptor (beta chain) was documented in a study of T cells in Graves' hyperthyroidism and ophthalmopathy. In this sample, this clonotype turned up many times. From germline, CDR1 is SGHAT and CDR2 FQNNGV. V lost 2 bases, J lost 7 bases, and 15 bases lay in between. The CDR3 length is 15 residues. TCR beta CDR3 sequences were amplified from RNA transcripts. The HTBI primer set drove a first-round RT-PCR of the TCR CDR3. TCRdb redid the calling of the multiplex PCR reads with MiXCR, one entry per CDR3 protein. The profile shows about 640,000 distinct CDR3 sequences, more than 20% of them singletons.

The sequence came from a man aged 25-45 years with Graves' ophthalmopathy. Sequencing was performed on blood. The V call is TRBV11-2, the J call TRBJ2-1; D not resolved. The CDR3, as DNA: TGTGCCAGCAGCTTATTAGTAGGTACTGGGAATGAGCAGTTCTTC. This translates into CASSLLVGTGNEQFF.